This T cell receptor (beta chain) is drawn from a study of regulatory T cells in long-lasting Graves disease. Turning to the study itself: Graves' disease counted as persistent after over 5 years of antithyroid drugs with positive TSH receptor antibodies.

TCR beta libraries were built with iRepertoire HTBI primers and Arm-PCR of CDR3 regions. TCRdb itself ran the multiplex PCR reads through MiXCR, one entry per CDR3 protein. The sample records about 660,000 distinct CDR3 sequences, 30% being singletons. Study-level results: Thyroid tissue was not studied; only peripheral blood was. Sample size, which was small, may have reduced accuracy.

Of note for this clonotype: Its antigen is undetermined.

Time point given: persistent/refractory GD, antithyroid drugs over 5 years with positive TRAb. There was RNA extracted from PBMCs, and the TCR library was made from it. The CDR3 loop spans 16 amino acids. With 1 base removed from V and 0 bases from J, the gap between germline ends came to 12 bases. The chain uses TRBV12-3 or TRBV12-4 and TRBJ1-2; the D is unclear. The sequences come from peripheral blood mononuclear cells (PBMCs), collected when the disease was refractory, from a patient treated with antithyroid drugs. The sequence was obtained from a female donor with Graves disease. The CDR3 DNA reads TGTGCCAGCAGTTTAGGGGTCGGCTTAGCTAACTATGGCTACACCTTC. As protein: CASSLGVGLANYGYTF.